This section outlines one T cell receptor (beta chain) sequence together with its context. MiXCR was run by TCRdb on the RT-PCR reads, yielding one entry per CDR3 protein. The repertoire holds hundreds of thousands of distinct CDR3 sequences, with 11% as singletons. The entry originates in a study of response to subunit inactivated influenza vaccine. The same specimen was also included in a second study, on T cells expressing NK-cell markers. That work contributes: With UMIs, 5'RACE template switching was used to make TCR beta cDNA. Seropositivity for HCMV was found in seven of the eight sequenced donors, with one seronegative.

Sequenced here: PBMCs from blood, sampled on the day of vaccination. This TCR was recovered from a man in his forties or fifties who received an inactivated influenza vaccine.

The CDR3, as DNA: TGTGCCTGCCTCGAAAAGCGGGGGGATTACACAGATACGCAGTATTTT. Translation: CACLEKRGDYTDTQYF. The rearrangement joins TRBV30 to TRBJ2-3; TRBD2 matches at 9 bases. Trimming took 6 bases from V and 2 from J; bases not matched to a gene: 12. The CDR3 sequence is 16 residues long. The V gene's germline CDR1 is GTSNPN and CDR2 SVGIG (reference sequence).